This is a list of T cell receptor beta chains from one sample in a study of graft-versus-host responses after intestinal transplantation. The method was immunoSEQ multiplex PCR; TCRdb's version includes in-frame clones alone and lacks a portion of them. The table lists over 45,000 clones, roughly 93% of them singletons. The antigens these receptors bind are not known. The sample here was unstimulated CD4+ T cells sorted from spleen or lymph node cells, taken before transplant. Every receptor here comes from a human donor who was the organ donor for an intestinal transplant. CDR3s include the opening cysteine and the closing phenylalanine or tryptophan. D genes are given only for firm matches. A clone size is listed for some rows: how often the clone was seen (once, few, many), or a class if it is expanded.

j_call v_call d_call cdr3_length clone_size cdr3_nt cdr3_aa
TRBJ2-1 TRBV9 NA 15 once TGTGCCAGCAGCTTGGCGGGGGCCCTCTACAATGAGCAGTTCTTC CASSLAGALYNEQFF
TRBJ2-7 TRBV5-1 NA 15 NA TGCGCCAGCAGCTGGTCGGTCGCAGGGGAGAGTGAGCAGTACTTC CASSWSVAGESEQYF
TRBJ1-6 TRBV7-9 NA 14 once TGTGCCAGCAGCTTAGCGGGGGTTGGTTCACCCCTCCACTTT CASSLAGVGSPLHF
TRBJ1-4 TRBV19 NA 13 NA TGTGCCAGTAGTATGACTGCCGTCGGGAAACTGTTTTTT CASSMTAVGKLFF
TRBJ2-1 TRBV9 NA 15 NA TGTGCCAGCAGCCTTAGCGCTCGCCTCAACAATGAGCAGTTCTTC CASSLSARLNNEQFF
TRBJ1-3 TRBV2 TRBD1 16 NA TGTGCCAGCATCAAACAGGGGGCCACCTCTGGAAACACCATATATTTT CASIKQGATSGNTIYF
TRBJ1-6 TRBV7-2 TRBD1 14 NA TGTGCCAGCAGGCTTGACAGGGGGAATTCACCCCTCCACTTT CASRLDRGNSPLHF
TRBJ2-3 TRBV7-3 NA 16 NA TGTGCCAGCAGCTTGAGGGGCCGGGAAACCACAGATACGCAGTATTTT CASSLRGRETTDTQYF
TRBJ2-1 TRBV7-3 NA 15 NA TGTGCCAGCAGCTCGATAAACCGGGCTTACAATGAGCAGTTCTTC CASSSINRAYNEQFF
TRBJ1-2 TRBV9 TRBD1 12 NA TGTGCCAGCAGCGTAGCAGGGGGCGGCTACACCTTC CASSVAGGGYTF
TRBJ2-3 TRBV14 NA 14 NA TGTGCCAGCAGCCAACAAGCGGTGGGAGATACGCAGTATTTT CASSQQAVGDTQYF
TRBJ2-5 TRBV2 NA 12 few TGTGCCAGCAGTGAAATCGGGGGGACCCAGTACTTC CASSEIGGTQYF
TRBJ1-5 TRBV4-1 NA 14 NA TGCGCCAGCAGCCAAGACTTGAACGGCCAGCCCCAGCATTTT CASSQDLNGQPQHF
TRBJ2-3 TRBV5-1 TRBD1 18 NA TGCGCCAGCAGCTCAACAATAGGGACAGAGACTAGCACAGATACGCAGTATTTT CASSSTIGTETSTDTQYF
TRBJ1-1 TRBV20-1 TRBD1 11 NA TGCAGTGCGAGGGACAGACTTGAAGCTTTCTTT CSARDRLEAFF
TRBJ1-5 TRBV7-7 TRBD1 20 few TGTGCTAGCAGACAAATCCAGGGGGGATTGGAATCCTATAGCAATCAGCCCCAGCATTTT CASRQIQGGLESYSNQPQHF
TRBJ1-5 TRBV27 NA 13 NA TGTGCCAGCAGTGACGACTGGTTCTCGCCCCAGCATTTT CASSDDWFSPQHF
TRBJ2-1 TRBV5-6 NA 13 once TGTGCCAGCAGCTTGGTTCCAGGGGCTGAGCAGTTCTTC CASSLVPGAEQFF
TRBJ2-7 TRBV7-2 TRBD2 15 NA TGTGCCAGCAGCTTGGGACTAGCGGGGGGGTACGAGCAGTACTTC CASSLGLAGGYEQYF
TRBJ2-3 TRBV15 NA 14 NA TGTGCCACCAGCAGACCCCAAGGCCCAGATACGCAGTATTTT CATSRPQGPDTQYF
TRBJ2-7 TRBV18 TRBD1 15 NA TGTGCCAGCTCACCGCAGGGGGCTAACTACTACGAGCAGTACTTC CASSPQGANYYEQYF
TRBJ1-1 TRBV6-4 NA 11 NA TGTGCCAGCAGGACGGGAAATGAAGCTTTCTTT CASRTGNEAFF
TRBJ1-6 TRBV9 NA 14 NA TGTGCCAGCAGCGTAGGGCAGTATAATTCACCCCTCCACTTT CASSVGQYNSPLHF
TRBJ2-5 TRBV11-2 NA 18 once TGTGCCAGCAGCTCAATACTAAAGGGGGGCAGGGGGAGAGAGACCCAGTACTTC CASSSILKGGRGRETQYF
TRBJ2-4 TRBV15 NA 13 NA TGTGCCACCAGCAGAGATATCGGGAACATTCAGTACTTC CATSRDIGNIQYF
TRBJ2-7 TRBV27 TRBD2 13 NA TGTGCCAGTGCTAGCGGGGGGACCTACGAGCAGTACTTC CASASGGTYEQYF
TRBJ1-3 TRBV10-3 NA 13 NA TGTGCCATCAGTAGGAGCTCTGGAAACACCATATATTTT CAISRSSGNTIYF
TRBJ1-1 TRBV6-5 NA 11 NA TGTGCCAGCAGTTACCCCAGGGAAGCTTTCTTT CASSYPREAFF
TRBJ2-7 TRBV11-2 TRBD2 15 NA TGTGCCAGCAGCCTTACTAGCGGGGGCTCGTACGAGCAGTACTTC CASSLTSGGSYEQYF